One sample yielded the 21 T cell receptor beta chains listed below, sequenced in a study of T cell changes during pregnancy in multiple sclerosis. This table comes from immunoSEQ multiplex PCR, and its TCRdb copy is limited to in-frame clones, with some not included. The sample contains about 46,000 clones, 85% to 95% of which appear only once. Sequenced here: CD8+ T cells from peripheral blood mononuclear cells, sampled in the second trimester of pregnancy. These receptors all come from a female donor with multiple sclerosis, enrolled in a pregnancy study.

This chain uses TRBV7-9 with TRBJ2-1, with TRBD1 matching 8 bases. CDR3 length: 15 amino acids. Germline assignment: CDR1 SEHNR and CDR2 FQNEAQ (reference sequence). V lost 4 bases to trimming and J lost 4 bases; unmatched junction nucleotides: 6. CDR3 nucleotides: TGTGCCAGCAGCTCTCAGGGGGCCGATTACAATGAGCAGTTCTTC. It yields the protein CASSSQGADYNEQFF.

This rearrangement joins TRBV4-1 to TRBJ2-7, with a weak D call TRBD1 (6 bases). V was trimmed by 0 bases and J by 6 bases, leaving 15 bases between them. Germline CDR1 and CDR2: MGHRA and YSYEKL. This CDR3 has 15 residues. CDR3 DNA: TGCGCCAGCAGCCAAGATCTGGGGGCCATTCTCGAGCAGTACTTC. It translates to CASSQDLGAILEQYF.

The chain recombines TRBV7-6 with TRBJ2-2; 8 bases align to TRBD1. Germline assignment: CDR1 SGHVS and CDR2 FNYEAQ. This CDR3 has 15 amino acids. After removal of 3 bases from V and 3 bases from J, the junction contained 3 bases not matched to a gene. CDR3 coding DNA: TGTGCCAGCAGCTTTAGGACAGGGTACACCGGGGAGCTGTTTTTT. This codes for CASSFRTGYTGELFF.

This clone has just a few counts. V is TRBV7-9 and J is TRBJ1-1; perhaps TRBD1 as D (5 bases). Trimming removed 6 bases at V and 0 bases at J, with 14 bases between. Germline assignment: CDR1 SEHNR and CDR2 FQNEAQ (reference sequence). This CDR3 is built from 15 residues. The CDR3 reads CASRQQATMNTEAFF. CDR3 nucleotide sequence: TGTGCCAGCAGACAACAGGCTACAATGAACACTGAAGCTTTCTTT.

This sequence joins TRBV19 and TRBJ2-1; 11 bases map to TRBD2. Losses at the gene ends were 7 bases for V and 5 bases for J; bases not matched to a gene: 7. In germline, CDR1 is LNHDA, CDR2 SQIVND (reference sequence). This CDR3 is 15 amino acids long. The CDR3 coding sequence is TGTGCCAGTACCCCGGGACTAGCGGACGACAATGAGCAGTTCTTC. It specifies CASTPGLADDNEQFF.

This clone was detected once. The V gene is TRBV5-6, the J gene TRBJ2-2; no firm D call. The CDR3 is 13 amino acids. The V and J ends lost 4 bases and 6 bases respectively, with 10 bases between them. Looked up from germline, CDR1 is SGHDT and CDR2 is YYEEEE. CDR3 DNA sequence: TGTGCCAGCAGCGGCGACACAGCCGGGGAGCTGTTTTTT. This translates into CASSGDTAGELFF.

Only a few counts were recorded for this clone. V usage is TRBV19 and J usage is TRBJ2-7, with 13 bases identical to TRBD2. Germline V gene lookup returns CDR1 LNHDA and CDR2 SQIVND (reference sequence). The length of the CDR3 is 18 residues. The V segment lost 2 bases and the J segment 6 bases; nucleotides outside the gene matches: 13. The CDR3 coding sequence is TGTGCCAGTAGTATAAGCCCCGGACTAGCGGGGGAGTTCGTCGAGCAGTACTTC. It yields the protein CASSISPGLAGEFVEQYF.

The chain links TRBV19 to TRBJ2-1; D may be TRBD2 (5 bases). Per the germline V gene, CDR1 is LNHDA and CDR2 is SQIVND (reference sequence). Deletions cut 8 bases from V and 0 bases from J, with 14 bases between. CDR3 size: 15 residues. The CDR3, as DNA: TGTGCCAGTCACTTAAGCGGCAGCTCCTACAATGAGCAGTTCTTC. Its translation: CASHLSGSSYNEQFF. Together with reference TRBV19 and TRBJ2-1, the CDR3 gives the full variable domain: DGGITQSPKYLFRKEGQNVTLSCEQNLNHDAMYWYRQDPGQGLRLIYYSQIVNDFQKGDIAEGYSVSREKKESFPLTVTSAQKNPTAFYLCASHLSGSSYNEQFFGPGTRLTVL.

This clone has a single count. The genes are TRBV5-6 and TRBJ2-7; a weak D match, TRBD1 (6 bases). This CDR3 has 16 amino acids. Germline values: CDR1 SGHDT, CDR2 YYEEEE. V lost 0 bases and J 3 bases, leaving 16 bases between the germline ends. CDR3 residues: CASSLGPGAIYYEQYF. The CDR3 DNA reads as TGTGCCAGCAGCTTGGGGCCAGGGGCGATCTACTACGAGCAGTACTTC.

The J gene is TRBJ1-2, the V gene TRBV5-5; no definite D call. The CDR3 length is 13 residues. The ends were cut back, 0 bases at V and 8 bases at J, with 11 bases in the middle. CDR1 is SGHKS, CDR2 YYEKEE, per germline (reference sequence). The CDR3: CASSLGQLEGYTF. As DNA, the CDR3 is TGTGCCAGCAGCTTGGGCCAATTAGAAGGCTACACCTTC. Variable domain in full (rest from reference TRBV5-5 and TRBJ1-2): DAGVTQSPTHLIKTRGQQVTLRCSPISGHKSVSWYQQVLGQGPQFIFQYYEKEERGRGNFPDRFSARQFPNYSSELNVNALLLGDSALYLCASSLGQLEGYTFGSGTRLTVV.

V is TRBV4-1 and J is TRBJ2-7; 7 bases are shared with TRBD2. The CDR3 runs to 14 residues. The J segment lost 4 bases and the V segment lost 1 base, leaving 4 bases of the junction unmatched. In germline, CDR1 is MGHRA, CDR2 YSYEKL. The CDR3 bases are TGCGCCAGCAGCCAAGCGGGGGAGGGATACGAGCAGTACTTC. Amino acid sequence: CASSQAGEGYEQYF.

The V call is TRBV6-1, the J call TRBJ2-1; 11 positions match TRBD2. V was clipped by 8 bases and J by 16 bases; unmatched bases: 4. Per germline, CDR1 MNHNS and CDR2 SASEGT. The CDR3 is 10 residues long. CDR3 amino acids: CASLAGGGFF. Here the CDR3 DNA reads TGTGCCAGCCTAGCGGGGGGAGGCTTCTTC.

V is TRBV4-1 and J is TRBJ2-2, with 8 bases identical to TRBD2. This CDR3 comprises 17 residues. V dropped 3 bases and J dropped 4; count of bases not matched to a gene: 10. In germline, CDR1 is MGHRA, CDR2 YSYEKL. The CDR3 reads CASSHDRAGGSTGELFF. The CDR3 nucleotides read TGCGCCAGCAGCCATGATAGGGCGGGGGGTTCCACCGGGGAGCTGTTTTTT.

The CDR3 nucleotides are TGTGCCAGCACCCATTGGGGCACTGATCAGCCCCAGCATTTT. Translating it yields CASTHWGTDQPQHF. The chain couples TRBV7-8 to TRBJ1-5; tentative D call: TRBD1 (5 bases). From germline, CDR1 is SGHVS and CDR2 FQNEAQ. The length of the CDR3 is 14 residues. The V end was cut by 7 bases, the J end by 5 bases, with 15 bases between.

In its sample, this clone was seen once. The chain joins TRBV9 to TRBJ2-1; 9 bases are a match to TRBD1. This CDR3 spans 16 amino acids. With V trimmed by 3 bases and J by 2 bases, 6 bases remained unmatched. Germline-derived CDR1 and CDR2 are SGDLS and YYNGEE. This CDR3 is CASSAPDRGAYNEQFF. CDR3 nucleotides: TGTGCCAGCAGCGCCCCCGACAGGGGGGCCTACAATGAGCAGTTCTTC.

This chain uses TRBV6-5 with TRBJ1-1, with a tentative D call TRBD1 (6 bases). Germline V gives CDR1 MNHEY, CDR2 SVGAGI. V lost 4 bases, J lost 7 bases, and 10 bases lay in between. This CDR3 has 12 residues. CDR3 DNA sequence: TGTGCCAGCAGTTCGACAGGATTTGAAGCTTTCTTT. Its protein product is CASSSTGFEAFF.

The genes are TRBV11-2 and TRBJ1-3; 7 nucleotides match TRBD1. Germline V gene lookup returns CDR1 SGHAT and CDR2 FQNNGV. Trimming cost V 3 bases and J 4 bases; bases outside gene matches: 15. This CDR3 has 18 residues. The CDR3, as DNA: TGTGCCAGCAGCTTCCTCCCCCAAGGACAGGCGATAGGAAACACCATATATTTT. It yields the protein CASSFLPQGQAIGNTIYF.

The rearrangement joins TRBV7-6 to TRBJ2-5, with D possibly TRBD1 on 5 matching bases. The germline V gene has CDR1 SGHVS and CDR2 FNYEAQ. The germline V and J ends were trimmed by 5 bases and 5 bases, with 18 bases remaining between them. The CDR3 has 15 amino acids. The CDR3 region has the DNA TGTGCCAGCAGCCCCCCAAACAGGAGATGGGAGACCCAGTACTTC. Amino acids: CASSPPNRRWETQYF.

This chain's CDR3 is CASSQGPYTEAFF. CDR3 DNA sequence: TGTGCCAGCAGCCAGGGGCCCTACACTGAAGCTTTCTTT. This chain connects TRBV14 to TRBJ1-1; D may be TRBD1 (5 bases). Trimming removed 3 bases at V and 3 bases at J, with 8 bases between. Looked up from germline, CDR1 is SGHDN and CDR2 is FVKESK. The CDR3 has 13 residues.

This chain joins TRBV27 and TRBJ2-3, with 10 bases lining up with TRBD2. J was trimmed by 5 bases and V by 8 bases; bases with no gene match: 13. Germline V gene data show CDR1 as MNHEY and CDR2 as SMNVEV (reference sequence). The CDR3 spans 16 residues. CDR3 amino acids: CASRTLAGAPGDTQYF. Written as DNA, the CDR3 is TGTGCCAGCCGTACCCTAGCGGGGGCCCCGGGAGATACGCAGTATTTT.

V is TRBV6-1 and J is TRBJ2-7, with 7 bases that match TRBD2. Germline V gene data show CDR1 as MNHNS and CDR2 as SASEGT. V dropped 3 bases and J dropped 0; count of bases not matched to a gene: 5. This CDR3 contains 15 residues. This chain's CDR3 is CASSDAGDASYEQYF. The CDR3, as DNA: TGTGCCAGCAGTGACGCGGGGGACGCCTCCTACGAGCAGTACTTC.